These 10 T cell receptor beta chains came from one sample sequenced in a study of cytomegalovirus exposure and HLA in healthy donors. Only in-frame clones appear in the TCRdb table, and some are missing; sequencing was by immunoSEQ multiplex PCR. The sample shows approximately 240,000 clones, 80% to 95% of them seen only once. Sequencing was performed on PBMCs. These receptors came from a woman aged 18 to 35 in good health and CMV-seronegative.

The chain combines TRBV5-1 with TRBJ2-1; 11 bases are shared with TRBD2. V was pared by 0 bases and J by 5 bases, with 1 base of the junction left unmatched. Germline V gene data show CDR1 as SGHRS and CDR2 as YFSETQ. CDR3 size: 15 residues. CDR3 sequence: CASSLELAGDNEQFF. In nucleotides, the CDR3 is TGCGCCAGCAGCTTGGAACTAGCGGGAGACAATGAGCAGTTCTTC.

The CDR3 reads CASSVEGQGSAGELFF. The CDR3 region has the DNA TGTGCCAGCAGCGTAGAGGGACAGGGGAGTGCCGGGGAGCTGTTTTTT. This sequence joins TRBV9 and TRBJ2-2; 10 bases are shared with TRBD1. Per germline, CDR1 SGDLS and CDR2 YYNGEE. The CDR3 is 16 residues long. J lost 6 bases, V lost 0 bases, and 5 bases had no gene match.

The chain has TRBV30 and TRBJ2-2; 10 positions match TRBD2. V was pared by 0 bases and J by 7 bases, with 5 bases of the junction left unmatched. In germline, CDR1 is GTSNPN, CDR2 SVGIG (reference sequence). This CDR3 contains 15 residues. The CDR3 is CAWSVKREGGGELFF. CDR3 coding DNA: TGTGCCTGGAGTGTCAAGCGGGAGGGTGGCGGGGAGCTGTTTTTT.

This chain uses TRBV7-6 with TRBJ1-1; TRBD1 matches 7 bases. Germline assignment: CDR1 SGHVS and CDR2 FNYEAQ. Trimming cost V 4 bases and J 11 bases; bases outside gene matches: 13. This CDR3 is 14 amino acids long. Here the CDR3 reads CASSSLPRQGKAFF. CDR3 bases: TGTGCCAGCAGCTCGCTCCCAAGACAGGGTAAGGCTTTCTTT.

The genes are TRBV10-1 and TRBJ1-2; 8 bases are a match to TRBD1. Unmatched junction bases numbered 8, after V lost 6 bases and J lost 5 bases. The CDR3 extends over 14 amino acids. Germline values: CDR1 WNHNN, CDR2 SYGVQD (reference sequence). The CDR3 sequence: CASSGTGRWYGYTF. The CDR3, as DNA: TGCGCCAGCAGCGGGACAGGTAGGTGGTATGGCTACACCTTC.

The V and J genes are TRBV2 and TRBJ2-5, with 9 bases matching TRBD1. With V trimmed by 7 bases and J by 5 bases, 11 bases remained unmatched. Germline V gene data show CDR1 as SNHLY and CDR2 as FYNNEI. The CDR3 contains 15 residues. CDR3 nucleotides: TGTGCCAGCACCCCGGGACAGGGATTATGGGAGACCCAGTACTTC. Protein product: CASTPGQGLWETQYF.

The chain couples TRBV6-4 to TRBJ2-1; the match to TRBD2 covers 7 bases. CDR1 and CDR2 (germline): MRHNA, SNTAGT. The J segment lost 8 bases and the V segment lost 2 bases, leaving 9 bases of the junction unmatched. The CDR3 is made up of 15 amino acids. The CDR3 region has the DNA TGTGCCAGCAGTGACGTGGCGGGAGAGGACCATGAGCAGTTCTTC. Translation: CASSDVAGEDHEQFF.

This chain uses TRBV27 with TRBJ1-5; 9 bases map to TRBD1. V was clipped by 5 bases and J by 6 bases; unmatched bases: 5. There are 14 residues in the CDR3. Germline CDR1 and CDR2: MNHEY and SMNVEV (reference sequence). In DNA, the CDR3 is TGTGCCAGCAGTGAGACAGGGGGAGGTCAGCCCCAGCATTTT. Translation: CASSETGGGQPQHF.

CDR3 bases: TGCGCCAGCAGCTTGGAGGGGGACCGGGAGACCCAGTACTTC. Its protein product is CASSLEGDRETQYF. This chain joins TRBV5-1 and TRBJ2-5; a possible D gene is TRBD1 (6 bases). The CDR3 spans 14 residues. Trimming cost V 0 bases and J 5 bases, with 11 bases left between them. The germline CDR1 and CDR2 sequences are SGHRS and YFSETQ.

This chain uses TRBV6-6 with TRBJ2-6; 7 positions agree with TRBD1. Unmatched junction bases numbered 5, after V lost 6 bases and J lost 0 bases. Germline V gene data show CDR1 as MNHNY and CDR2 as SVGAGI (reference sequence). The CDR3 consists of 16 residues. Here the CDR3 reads CASRGTAPSGANVLTF. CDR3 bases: TGTGCCAGCAGGGGGACAGCACCCTCTGGGGCCAACGTCCTGACTTTC.